This TCR beta chain was sequenced for a study of blood T cell repertoires in COVID-19. Turning to the study itself: Samples of COVID-19 (acute and convalescent) were obtained from the United States, Italy and Spain. Sources were T cells, B-cell-depleted T cells, or PBMCs; the material itself was cDNA or gDNA.

Per the study methods: The authors estimated nucleated cell counts from reference gene primer amplification. Only in-frame clones appear in the TCRdb table, and some are missing; sequencing was by immunoSEQ multiplex PCR. The DNA gave D and trimming, while V, J and clone size come from that table. Of approximately 260,000 clones listed, roughly 90% are singletons. V shed 0 bases and J shed 0 bases, with 7 bases lying between them. The CDR3 consists of 15 residues. Germline V gene sequence: CDR1 SGHNT, CDR2 YYREEE (reference sequence). Material for sequencing was peripheral blood. The rearrangement joins TRBV5-4 to TRBJ2-1; D is possibly TRBD2 (5 bases). The TCR sequence derives from a woman aged 40 to 49 who had recovered from COVID-19. DNA for the CDR3: TGTGCCAGCAGCTTGGGAGGGAGCTCCTACAATGAGCAGTTCTTC. Translation: CASSLGGSSYNEQFF.